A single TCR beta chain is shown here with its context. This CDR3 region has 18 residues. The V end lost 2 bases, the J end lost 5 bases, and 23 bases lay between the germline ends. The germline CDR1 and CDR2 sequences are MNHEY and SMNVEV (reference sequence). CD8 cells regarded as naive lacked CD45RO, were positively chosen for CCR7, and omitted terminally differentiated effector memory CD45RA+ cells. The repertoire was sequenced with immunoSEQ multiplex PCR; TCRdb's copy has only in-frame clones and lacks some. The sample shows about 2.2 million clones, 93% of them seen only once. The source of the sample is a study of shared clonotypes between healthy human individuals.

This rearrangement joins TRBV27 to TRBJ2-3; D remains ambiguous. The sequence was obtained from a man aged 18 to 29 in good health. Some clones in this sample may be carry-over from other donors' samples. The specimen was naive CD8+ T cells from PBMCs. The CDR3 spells CASSLLQARRPWGDTQYF. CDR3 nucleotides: TGTGCCAGCAGTTTACTCCAGGCGCGGCGGCCTTGGGGAGATACGCAGTATTTT.